The 4 T cell receptor beta chains below come from one sample, sequenced in a study of CD8 T cells in ankylosing spondylitis. The study's findings and limits: Ankylosing spondylitis blood appeared to carry a characteristic TCR beta motif of roughly eight highly homologous variants.

The antigens these receptors bind are not known. TCRdb passed the 5' RACE reads through MiXCR, listing each CDR3 protein once. The data hold roughly 370,000 distinct CDR3 sequences, with around 22% observed a single time. Sequencing used blood, either unsorted or a sorted T cell fraction (not recorded which). Receptors originate from a male donor with ankylosing spondylitis.

The rearrangement links TRBV18 to TRBJ2-3; 10 bases are shared with TRBD2. Per the germline V gene, CDR1 is KGHSH and CDR2 is LQKENI. V gave up 2 bases and J gave up 4 bases; unmatched junction bases: 9. CDR3 size: 17 residues. The CDR3 loop is CASSPGRAGGPADTQYF. The CDR3 nucleotides read TGTGCCAGCTCACCAGGGCGAGCGGGAGGGCCTGCAGATACGCAGTATTTT. Using reference TRBV18 and TRBJ2-3 for the parts outside the CDR3, the full variable domain is NAGVMQNPRHLVRRRGQEARLRCSPMKGHSHVYWYRQLPEEGLKFMVYLQKENIIDESGMPKERFSAEFPKEGPSILRIQQVVRGDSAAYFCASSPGRAGGPADTQYFGPGTRLTVL.

This clonotype was seen a few times. This chain uses TRBV5-1 with TRBJ2-1, with D uncertain. In germline, CDR1 is SGHRS, CDR2 YFSETQ. The CDR3 consists of 15 residues. The ends were cut back, 0 bases at V and 9 bases at J, with 16 bases in the middle. CDR3 bases: TGCGCCAGCAGCTTGGAAAGCCACGCGCCCGGTGAGCAGTTCTTC. Translation gives CASSLESHAPGEQFF.

This clonotype was seen more than once but under ten times. This chain links TRBV12-3 or TRBV12-4 with TRBJ1-5, with 9 positions matching TRBD1. The CDR3 has 15 residues. V lost 6 bases, J lost 7 bases, and 10 bases stayed unmatched. The DNA for the CDR3 is TGTGCCAGCAGCCCGGGACAGGGAGTCGGCCAGCCCCAGCATTTT. Translating gives CASSPGQGVGQPQHF.

This rearrangement joins TRBV5-5 to TRBJ1-5, with 8 bases identical to TRBD1. V trimming: 5 bases; J trimming: 6 bases; junction bases outside the gene matches: 4. CDR1 is SGHKS, CDR2 YYEKEE, per germline (reference sequence). The CDR3 has 13 amino acids. The CDR3 region has the DNA TGTGCCAGCAGTTGGACAGGGCCTCAGCCCCAGCATTTT. Protein product: CASSWTGPQPQHF.